Below are 10 T cell receptor beta chains sequenced from a single sample in a study of cytomegalovirus exposure and HLA in healthy donors. PCR primers comprised 60 Vbeta and 13 Jbeta primers. Assay: immunoSEQ multiplex PCR; the TCRdb copy retains only in-frame clones and omits some. The sample lists some 150,000 clones, 60% to 85% seen once, with less than 3.5% in the top ten. Material for sequencing was PBMCs. All receptors derive from a male donor in good health and CMV-seronegative.

As concerns this clone: This same CDR3 is encoded by further DNA sequences in the sample. V usage is TRBV5-1 and J usage is TRBJ2-7, with 8 bases matching TRBD1. Trimming took 4 bases from V and 4 from J; bases not matched to a gene: 19. Germline assignment: CDR1 SGHRS and CDR2 YFSETQ. This CDR3 comprises 18 residues. CDR3 loop: CASSLETGVPLPGYEQYF. CDR3 sequence (DNA): TGCGCCAGCAGCCTGGAGACAGGGGTCCCCCTCCCTGGATACGAGCAGTACTTC. Looking up the rest from reference TRBV5-1 and TRBJ2-7 gives the full variable domain: KAGVTQTPRYLIKTRGQQVTLSCSPISGHRSVSWYQQTPGQGLQFLFEYFSETQRNKGNFPGRFSGRQFSNSRSEMNVSTLELGDSALYLCASSLETGVPLPGYEQYFGPGTRLTVT.

J is TRBJ1-5 and V is TRBV19; 7 bases are a match to TRBD1. Germline V CDR1 and CDR2: LNHDA, SQIVND (reference sequence). The CDR3 is 17 residues long. The ends lost 0 bases at V and 4 bases at J; junction bases unmatched: 9. This chain's CDR3 is CASSIEGTVDWNQPQHF. The CDR3 bases are TGTGCCAGTAGTATAGAAGGGACAGTAGACTGGAATCAGCCCCAGCATTTT.

This clone has a single count. This chain connects TRBV19 to TRBJ1-2; D not resolved. CDR1 is LNHDA and CDR2 is SQIVND in the germline V gene (reference sequence). Trimming stripped 9 bases from V and 0 bases from J, with 17 bases between. The CDR3 has 15 amino acids. DNA for the CDR3: TGTGCCAGCACGAACAGAGGGATCACTAACTATGGCTACACCTTC. This encodes CASTNRGITNYGYTF.

This clone was found once. The chain joins TRBV5-4 to TRBJ2-5; tentatively, D is TRBD1 (6 bases). The germline V gene has CDR1 SGHNT and CDR2 YYREEE (reference sequence). This CDR3 is 12 amino acids long. Trimming took 3 bases from V and 4 from J, leaving 7 bases between them. In DNA form, the CDR3 reads TGTGCCAGCAGCTCGACAGGAGAGACCCAGTACTTC. It codes for CASSSTGETQYF.

The chain joins TRBV19 to TRBJ1-3; no clear D gene. The CDR3 runs to 15 residues. Trimming took 5 bases from V and 4 from J, leaving 15 bases between them. The germline CDR1 and CDR2 sequences are LNHDA and SQIVND (reference sequence). CDR3 loop: CASSSMARVGNTIYF. Here the CDR3 DNA reads TGTGCCAGTAGTTCAATGGCGAGGGTCGGAAACACCATATATTTT.

V usage is TRBV10-3 and J usage is TRBJ1-2, with D possibly TRBD1 on 6 matching bases. Germline CDR1 reads ENHRY; CDR2 reads SYGVKD. V was pared by 7 bases and J by 4 bases, with 16 bases between. The CDR3 covers 14 residues. Written as DNA, the CDR3 is TGTGCCATCAACCCGACAGGAACACTCTATGGCTACACCTTC. This gives the protein CAINPTGTLYGYTF.

V and J are TRBV25-1 and TRBJ2-3; 8 bases match TRBD2. J gave up 3 bases and V 3 bases, and 8 bases lay outside the gene matches. The CDR3 consists of 16 residues. Per germline, CDR1 MGHDK and CDR2 SYGVNS. CDR3 sequence reads: CASSDWTGGATDTQYF. CDR3 nucleotide sequence: TGTGCCAGCAGTGATTGGACCGGGGGGGCGACAGATACGCAGTATTTT.

The rearrangement joins TRBV19 to TRBJ2-7; possible D gene TRBD1, 5 bases. Trimming shortened V by 0 bases and J by 4 bases, and 7 bases separated the two germline ends. The CDR3 consists of 13 residues. Germline values: CDR1 LNHDA, CDR2 SQIVND (reference sequence). Here the CDR3 reads CASSIDQGYEQYF. The CDR3 nucleotides are TGTGCCAGTAGTATAGATCAGGGTTACGAGCAGTACTTC.

This clone has only a few counts. The chain carries TRBV6-1 and TRBJ1-1, with TRBD1 as a possible D gene (6 bases). The CDR3 contains 13 residues. Germline CDR1 MNHNS, CDR2 SASEGT. Trimming shortened V by 5 bases and J by 5 bases, and 12 bases separated the two germline ends. CDR3 loop: CASSRTGRTEAFF. The CDR3 DNA is TGTGCCAGCAGTAGAACAGGGAGAACTGAAGCTTTCTTT.

The gene calls are TRBV29-1 and TRBJ2-2; 7 nucleotides match TRBD1. This CDR3 has 13 residues. Germline lookup yields CDR1 SQVTM and CDR2 ANQGSEA. Trimming at V came to 7 bases and at J to 3 bases, leaving 5 bases not matched to a gene. For the CDR3, the DNA is TGCAGCGGGGGACAGTTGGACACCGGGGAGCTGTTTTTT. Residues: CSGGQLDTGELFF.